Each of the 4 T cell receptor beta chains below was sequenced from the same sample in a study of T-cell memory formation after mild COVID-19. MiXCR was run by TCRdb on the 5' RACE reads, yielding one entry per CDR3 protein. The table shows fewer than 150,000 distinct CDR3 sequences, with about 6.5% occurring only once. The sample comprised PBMCs or a T cell subset sorted from them (not recorded which). The receptors derive from an adult woman who had mild COVID-19 (a few samples of this study predate the infection). Cell type and time point are not known.

CDR3 sequence reads: CSAREGTSQPQHF. CDR3 coding DNA: TGCAGTGCTAGAGAGGGGACAAGCCAGCCCCAGCATTTT. The chain has TRBV20-1 and TRBJ1-5; D is possibly TRBD1 (6 bases). V lost 0 bases and J lost 7, with 10 bases in between. CDR1 DFQATT and CDR2 SNEGSKA come from the germline V gene (reference sequence). CDR3 length equals 13 residues.

This clonotype was seen ten or more times. V and J are TRBV20-1 and TRBJ2-3; no reliable D call. The germline V and J ends were trimmed by 6 bases and 5 bases, with 15 bases remaining between them. The length of the CDR3 is 13 residues. Germline V lookup: CDR1 DFQATT, CDR2 SNEGSKA (reference sequence). The CDR3 loop is CSATESWVDTQYF. The CDR3 coding sequence is TGCAGTGCGACCGAGTCTTGGGTAGATACGCAGTATTTT.

In its sample, this clonotype was seen many times. V gene TRBV7-3 combines with J gene TRBJ2-1, with TRBD2 identical over 7 bases. The V gene's germline CDR1 is SGHTA and CDR2 FQGTGA. The CDR3 consists of 23 residues. Trimming removed 2 bases from V and 0 bases from J; junction bases left unmatched: 25. CDR3 coding DNA: TGTGCCAGCAGCTTATGGGCCGTCCCCCCTCAGGCGGGGGAGGGGAGCTCCTACAATGAGCAGTTCTTC. Translated: CASSLWAVPPQAGEGSSYNEQFF.

The table lists this clonotype with many counts. This chain uses TRBV6-1 with TRBJ1-1, with 8 bases fitting TRBD1. Germline CDR1 is MNHNS and CDR2 is SASEGT. There are 15 residues in the CDR3. V was clipped by 3 bases and J by 4 bases; unmatched bases: 7. The DNA of the CDR3 is TGTGCCAGCAGTGATTGGACAGGGCCGGCCACTGAAGCTTTCTTT. Protein: CASSDWTGPATEAFF.